Below, one T cell receptor (beta chain) is given with its context. Its antigen target is currently unknown. Qualities for individual bases were not recorded, and no much larger clone is one base off. Including cysteine and phenylalanine, the CDR3 has 13 amino acids. Left in the record is the CDR3 DNA by itself, 39 bases read in frame from the first base. V is cut back by 6 bases and J by 4 bases, with 5 bases in the junction unmatched. Per the germline V gene (reference sequence), PRHDT is the CDR1 and FYEKMQ is the CDR2. RNA was extracted with the RNeasy kit and 0.5 to 1 ug was reverse transcribed using random hexamers. TCR beta CDR3 regions were amplified with the immunoSEQ multiplex PCR assay covering 54 Vbeta and 13 Jbeta segments. Bias from PCR amplification was corrected by using a synthetic template baseline for primer optimization and for computational correction. As for how the authors treated the data: Reads were assigned to V, D and J genes according to IMGT and analyzed in immunoSEQ Analyzer, with only productive sequences retained. Clonality was computed as one minus Shannon entropy normalized by log2 of the number of productive unique sequences. For each patient and control, public and private clones were evaluated among the 100 most prevalent clones. A clone was defined as Susac-specific if it was absent from the healthy and MS cohorts, from over 1,000 published viral clones and from other ImmuneACCESS disease sequences. Using fastp trimming at Q25 and MiXCR clonotype assembly, TCRdb reanalyzed the public sequencing data and kept in-frame beta chains. Rows are unified per CDR3 protein, each entry keeping the most common DNA and genes. These V and J calls derive from TCRdb rather than the authors' analysis. The sample has about 200,000 distinct CDR3 sequences on record, 85% to 95% of them singletons. Jointly, the top ten make up approximately 0.081% of the sample.

The data belong to a study of CD8 T cells in Susac syndrome (dated by TCRdb to the late 2010s). The study in broad terms: Whether CD8+ T cell activation and differentiation in Susac syndrome was antigen driven was tested using repertoire sequencing.

High-throughput TCR beta sequencing profiled peripheral blood CD8+ and CD4+ T cells from healthy donors, Susac syndrome patients and multiple sclerosis patients. The multiple sclerosis controls were treatment-naive patients whose relapsing-remitting disease, either stable or active, fulfilled the revised McDonald criteria. Bulk CD8+ and CD4+ T cells were purified by magnetic negative isolation, whereas CD8+ TEMRA cells were enriched by FACS. Blood was drawn into EDTA tubes, processed within 24 hours, and PBMCs were isolated by density gradient centrifugation. PBMCs destined for TCR sequencing were cryopreserved in liquid nitrogen and later thawed in a 37 °C water bath. A purity of at least 90% was achieved for sorted or isolated CD4+, CD8+ and CD8+ TEMRA cells. The research as a whole found: The number of individuals in the TCR sequencing and HLA analysis was recognized as being relatively small.

The chain uses TRBV13 and TRBJ1-2; 7 middle bases align to TRBD1. Sequenced material: CD4+ T cells from PBMCs. The receptor comes from a human donor with multiple sclerosis. The DNA sequence is given as TGTGCCAGCAGATACCGGGACAGCTATGGCTACACCTTC. Translation gives CASRYRDSYGYTF.